These T cell receptor beta chains were read from a single sample in a study of blood T cell repertoires in COVID-19. Profiling relied on immunoSEQ multiplex PCR, and the TCRdb table lists in-frame clones only, not all of them. There are about 150,000 clones in the sample; roughly 80% occur only once, and 4.5% to 6% lies in the top ten. The sequenced sample was peripheral blood. The receptors come from a human donor in a cohort sampled during active COVID-19. Each CDR3 is given with its conserved first and last residue. The D gene is left open where the match is weak. Clone size is given for some rows only: seen once, a few or many times, or a class if the clone is expanded.

J gene,clone size,V gene,D gene,CDR3 length,CDR3 protein,CDR3 DNA
TRBJ1-2,-,TRBV2,-,14,CASTRQADNYGYTF,TGTGCCAGCACCAGACAGGCAGATAACTATGGCTACACCTTC
TRBJ2-7,-,TRBV6-5,-,15,CASSYRDIPTYEQYF,TGTGCCAGCAGTTACCGGGACATCCCTACCTACGAGCAGTACTTC
TRBJ2-3,-,TRBV12-3/TRBV12-4,-,12,CASQNGVDTQYF,TGTGCCAGCCAAAACGGAGTAGATACGCAGTATTTT
TRBJ1-1,-,TRBV7-8,-,13,CASSFGESTEAFF,TGTGCCAGCAGCTTTGGGGAGAGCACTGAAGCTTTCTTT
TRBJ2-7,-,TRBV9,TRBD2,15,CASSESGGAFQEQYF,TGTGCCAGCAGCGAAAGCGGGGGGGCCTTTCAGGAGCAGTACTTC
TRBJ2-3,-,TRBV30,TRBD2,15,CAWSPTSGSRNTQYF,TGTGCCTGGTCTCCGACTAGCGGGAGTAGGAATACGCAGTATTTT
TRBJ2-1,once,TRBV10-3,-,10,CAIGADEQFF,TGTGCCATCGGTGCCGATGAGCAGTTCTTC
TRBJ1-2,-,TRBV11-2,-,14,CASSFGGGADGYTF,TGTGCCAGCAGCTTTGGGGGAGGGGCTGATGGCTACACCTTC
TRBJ2-1,once,TRBV30,TRBD2,14,CAWSKAGDYNEQFF,TGTGCCTGGAGTAAGGCGGGGGATTACAATGAGCAGTTCTTC
TRBJ1-2,few,TRBV5-4,-,14,CASSFGGENYGYTF,TGTGCCAGCAGCTTTGGGGGGGAGAACTATGGCTACACCTTC
TRBJ1-2,-,TRBV6-5,-,11,CASGQNYGYTF,TGTGCCAGCGGCCAGAACTATGGCTACACCTTC
TRBJ2-2,-,TRBV7-6,-,13,CASSSQVLGELFF,TGTGCCAGCAGCTCACAGGTGCTTGGGGAGCTGTTTTTT
TRBJ2-4,-,TRBV12-3/TRBV12-4,TRBD2,12,CASRGGGNIQYF,TGTGCCAGCAGGGGCGGGGGGAACATTCAGTACTTC
TRBJ1-4,-,TRBV2,TRBD1,16,CASSEASTGGGEKLFF,TGTGCCAGCAGTGAAGCATCGACAGGGGGTGGGGAAAAACTGTTTTTT
TRBJ1-4,-,TRBV6-1,-,14,CASSEEVSGEKLFF,TGTGCCAGCAGTGAAGAGGTCTCGGGGGAAAAACTGTTTTTT
TRBJ2-1,few,TRBV30,-,13,CAGGPESGNEQFF,TGTGCCGGGGGCCCCGAATCGGGCAATGAGCAGTTCTTC
TRBJ1-4,-,TRBV20-1,-,11,CSAYREEKLFF,TGCAGTGCCTACAGGGAGGAAAAACTGTTTTTT
TRBJ1-1,-,TRBV18,TRBD1,13,CASSPTGGTEAFF,TGTGCCAGCTCACCGACAGGGGGGACTGAAGCTTTCTTT
TRBJ2-5,-,TRBV7-2,-,15,CASSSSGEPPRTQYF,TGTGCCAGCAGCTCGTCCGGGGAGCCCCCCCGGACCCAGTACTTC
TRBJ2-5,-,TRBV6-1,TRBD2,15,CASSRTSGNQETQYF,TGTGCCAGCAGTCGGACTAGCGGGAACCAAGAGACCCAGTACTTC
TRBJ1-2,-,TRBV11-2,-,12,CASSAFGDGYTF,TGTGCCAGCAGCGCGTTCGGGGATGGCTACACCTTC
TRBJ2-3,-,TRBV24-1,TRBD2,15,CATSDPGGSTDTQYF,TGTGCCACCAGTGACCCGGGGGGAAGCACAGATACGCAGTATTTT
TRBJ1-3,-,TRBV19,TRBD1,17,CASAGQGAPVPGNTIYF,TGTGCCTCCGCAGGACAGGGGGCTCCGGTTCCCGGAAACACCATATATTTT
TRBJ2-1,-,TRBV29-1,TRBD2,15,CSVVGSGSSYNEQFF,TGCAGCGTTGTAGGGAGCGGGAGCTCCTACAATGAGCAGTTCTTC
TRBJ1-1,-,TRBV5-4,-,14,CASSLRQVNTEAFF,TGTGCCAGCAGCCTTAGACAGGTGAACACTGAAGCTTTCTTT
TRBJ2-2,-,TRBV2,-,14,CASLNGQFTGELFF,TGTGCCAGCCTAAATGGACAGTTCACCGGGGAGCTGTTTTTT
TRBJ2-3,-,TRBV19,TRBD2,15,CASSSTSGGPDTQYF,TGTGCCAGTAGTTCGACTAGCGGGGGACCAGATACGCAGTATTTT
TRBJ1-1,-,TRBV18,-,14,CASSPWGGDTEAFF,TGTGCCAGCTCACCGTGGGGAGGTGACACTGAAGCTTTCTTT